This TCR beta chain was recovered during a study of radiotherapy plus CTLA-4 blockade in lung cancer. Regarding the study as a whole: Tumor-origin TCR clones grew in blood after radiotherapy plus ipilimumab.

Profiling relied on immunoSEQ multiplex PCR, and the TCRdb table lists in-frame clones only, not all of them. The sample records some 50,000 clones, 65% to 85% being singletons. Germline V gene data show CDR1 as SNHLY and CDR2 as FYNNEI. CDR3 length: 20 amino acids. The V and J ends lost 5 bases and 5 bases, in that order; junction bases with no gene match: 23. To note about this clone: Its specificity is unknown.

The sample in question was peripheral blood, obtained from a patient treated with radiotherapy plus ipilimumab. The V call is TRBV2, the J call TRBJ2-5; 10 nucleotides match TRBD2. The clonotype was recovered from a human donor with non-small cell lung cancer who had stable disease on radiotherapy plus ipilimumab. CDR3 amino acids: CASSSRGSGGYPRGKETQYF. The CDR3 DNA is TGTGCCAGCAGTTCCCGGGGTAGCGGGGGGTACCCCAGGGGGAAGGAGACCCAGTACTTC.